This T cell receptor beta chain was captured in a study of early T cells in non-severe SARS-CoV-2 infection. Whole-study findings and limits: Anti-spike CD8 specificities were favored by VDJdb matching, whose results missed private and CD4 specificities.

TCRdb processed the 5' RACE reads anew with MiXCR; each CDR3 protein has one entry. The sample holds about 59,000 distinct CDR3 sequences, about 13% seen once. The J segment lost 8 bases and the V segment lost 5 bases, leaving 6 bases of the junction unmatched. This CDR3 is 14 amino acids long. CDR1 is SGHTA and CDR2 is FQGNSA in the germline V gene. This clonotype was counted at least ten times. The antigen remains undetermined. The sequencing here drew on whole blood, taken at baseline. V and J are TRBV7-2 and TRBJ2-2; 9 bases match TRBD2. This clonotype originated in an adult who was a healthcare worker with PCR-confirmed SARS-CoV-2 infection or an uninfected control (not recorded which). CDR3 sequence (DNA): TGTGCCAGCAGCCCACGTCTAGCGGGGGGGGAGCTGTTTTTT. As protein: CASSPRLAGGELFF. The full variable domain, completed using reference TRBV7-2 and TRBJ2-2, is GAGVSQSPSNKVTEKGKDVELRCDPISGHTALYWYRQSLGQGLEFLIYFQGNSAPDKSGLPSDRFSAERTGGSVSTLTIQRTQQEDSAVYLCASSPRLAGGELFFGEGSRLTVL.